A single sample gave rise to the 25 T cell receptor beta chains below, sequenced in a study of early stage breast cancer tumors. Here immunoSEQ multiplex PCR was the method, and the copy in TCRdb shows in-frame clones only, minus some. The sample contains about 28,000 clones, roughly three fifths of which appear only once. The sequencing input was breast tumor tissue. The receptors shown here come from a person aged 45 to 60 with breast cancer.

DNA for the CDR3: TGTGCCAGCTCTCCGGGACTAGCTGCCGGGGAGCTGTTTTTT. Its protein is CASSPGLAAGELFF. The chain has TRBV9 and TRBJ2-2; TRBD2 agrees at 9 bases. Germline lookup yields CDR1 SGDLS and CDR2 YYNGEE. Trimming took 7 bases from V and 6 from J; bases not matched to a gene: 7. The CDR3 sequence is 14 residues long.

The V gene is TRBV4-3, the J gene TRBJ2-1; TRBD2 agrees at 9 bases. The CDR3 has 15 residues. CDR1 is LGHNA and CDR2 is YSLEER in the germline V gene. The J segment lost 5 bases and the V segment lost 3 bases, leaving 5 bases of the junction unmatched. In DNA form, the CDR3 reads TGCGCCAGCAGCCACTTAGCGGGAGCGAACAATGAGCAGTTCTTC. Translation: CASSHLAGANNEQFF.

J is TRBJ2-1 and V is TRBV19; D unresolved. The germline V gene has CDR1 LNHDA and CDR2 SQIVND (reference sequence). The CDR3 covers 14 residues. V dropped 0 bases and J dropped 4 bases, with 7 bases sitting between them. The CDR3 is CASSIDAPYNEQFF. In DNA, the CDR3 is TGTGCCAGTAGTATAGACGCGCCTTACAATGAGCAGTTCTTC.

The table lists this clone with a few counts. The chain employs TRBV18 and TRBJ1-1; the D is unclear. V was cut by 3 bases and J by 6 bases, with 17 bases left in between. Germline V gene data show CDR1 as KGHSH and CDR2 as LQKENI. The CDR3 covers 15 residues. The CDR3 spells CASSPRITVESEAFF. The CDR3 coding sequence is TGTGCCAGCTCACCGCGGATCACAGTGGAATCTGAAGCTTTCTTT. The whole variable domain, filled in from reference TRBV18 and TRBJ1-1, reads NAGVMQNPRHLVRRRGQEARLRCSPMKGHSHVYWYRQLPEEGLKFMVYLQKENIIDESGMPKERFSAEFPKEGPSILRIQQVVRGDSAAYFCASSPRITVESEAFFGQGTRLTVV.

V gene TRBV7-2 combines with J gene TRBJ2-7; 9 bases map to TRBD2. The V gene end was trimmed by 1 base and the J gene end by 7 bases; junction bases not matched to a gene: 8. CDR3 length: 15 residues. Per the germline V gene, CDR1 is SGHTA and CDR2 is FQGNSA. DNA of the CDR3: TGTGCCAGCAGCTTAGACGTGAGCGGGGGGCGGGAGCAGTACTTC. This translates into CASSLDVSGGREQYF.

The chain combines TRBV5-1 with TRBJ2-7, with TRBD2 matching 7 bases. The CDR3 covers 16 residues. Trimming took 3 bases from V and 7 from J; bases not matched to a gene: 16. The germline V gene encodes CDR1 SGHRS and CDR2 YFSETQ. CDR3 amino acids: CASSYSGGTTSLEQYF. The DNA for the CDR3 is TGCGCCAGCAGCTACTCCGGTGGGACTACCTCCCTGGAGCAGTACTTC.

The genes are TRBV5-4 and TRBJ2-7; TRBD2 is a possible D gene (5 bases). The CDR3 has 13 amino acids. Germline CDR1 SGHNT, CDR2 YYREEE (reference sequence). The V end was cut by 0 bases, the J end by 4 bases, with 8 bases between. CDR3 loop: CASSLAGNYEQYF. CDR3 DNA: TGTGCCAGCAGCTTGGCGGGAAATTACGAGCAGTACTTC.

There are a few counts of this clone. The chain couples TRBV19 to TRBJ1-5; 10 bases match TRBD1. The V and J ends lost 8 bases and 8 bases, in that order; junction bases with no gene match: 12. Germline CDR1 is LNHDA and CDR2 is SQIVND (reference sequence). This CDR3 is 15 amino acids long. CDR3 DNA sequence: TGTGCCAGTTTCCCCTCAGGACAGGGGGTGAAGCCCCAGCATTTT. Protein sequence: CASFPSGQGVKPQHF.

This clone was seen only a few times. CDR3 nucleotides: TGTGCCAGCAGCTCCCTAAGGTTGGCATATACGCAGTATTTT. Translation gives CASSSLRLAYTQYF. This chain links TRBV7-8 with TRBJ2-3; D is uncertain. This CDR3 contains 14 residues. Germline values: CDR1 SGHVS, CDR2 FQNEAQ. V was cut by 4 bases and J by 7 bases, with 15 bases left in between.

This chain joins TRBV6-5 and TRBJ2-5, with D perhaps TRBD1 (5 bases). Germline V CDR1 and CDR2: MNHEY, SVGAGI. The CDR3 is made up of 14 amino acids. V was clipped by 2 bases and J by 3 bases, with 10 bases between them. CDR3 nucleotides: TGTGCCAGCAGTTACCGGACACTGGAAGAGACCCAGTACTTC. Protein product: CASSYRTLEETQYF.

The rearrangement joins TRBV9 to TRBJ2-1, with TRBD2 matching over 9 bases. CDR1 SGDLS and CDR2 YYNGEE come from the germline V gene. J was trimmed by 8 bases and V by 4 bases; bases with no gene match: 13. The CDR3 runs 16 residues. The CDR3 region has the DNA TGTGCCAGCAGCCCCCTAGGGAGCGGGAGGAGACATGAGCAGTTCTTC. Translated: CASSPLGSGRRHEQFF.

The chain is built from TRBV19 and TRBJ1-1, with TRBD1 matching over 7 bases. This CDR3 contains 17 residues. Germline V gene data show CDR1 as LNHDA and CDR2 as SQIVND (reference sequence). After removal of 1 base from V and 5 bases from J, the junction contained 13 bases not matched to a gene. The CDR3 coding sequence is TGTGCCAGTAGTATAGGGACTCGACAGGGAAGAAGGACTGAAGCTTTCTTT. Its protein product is CASSIGTRQGRRTEAFF.

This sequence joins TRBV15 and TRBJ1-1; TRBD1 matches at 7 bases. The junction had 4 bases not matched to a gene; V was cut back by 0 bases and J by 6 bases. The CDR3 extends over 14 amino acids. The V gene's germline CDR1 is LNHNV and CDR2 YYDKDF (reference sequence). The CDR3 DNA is TGTGCCACCAGCAGAGATTTAGGGGGCCCTGAAGCTTTCTTT. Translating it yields CATSRDLGGPEAFF.

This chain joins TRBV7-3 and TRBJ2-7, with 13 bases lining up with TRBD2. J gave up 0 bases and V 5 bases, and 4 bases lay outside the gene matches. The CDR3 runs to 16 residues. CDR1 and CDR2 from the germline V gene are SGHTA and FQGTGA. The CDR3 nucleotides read TGTGCCAGCAGCCCCGGGACTAGCGGGAACTCCTACGAGCAGTACTTC. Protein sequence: CASSPGTSGNSYEQYF.

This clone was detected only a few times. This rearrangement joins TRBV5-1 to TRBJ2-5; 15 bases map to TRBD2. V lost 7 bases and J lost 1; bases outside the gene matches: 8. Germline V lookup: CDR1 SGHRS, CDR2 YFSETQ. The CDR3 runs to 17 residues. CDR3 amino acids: CASVPGLAGGPQETQYF. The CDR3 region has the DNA TGCGCCAGCGTGCCCGGACTAGCGGGAGGGCCCCAAGAGACCCAGTACTTC.

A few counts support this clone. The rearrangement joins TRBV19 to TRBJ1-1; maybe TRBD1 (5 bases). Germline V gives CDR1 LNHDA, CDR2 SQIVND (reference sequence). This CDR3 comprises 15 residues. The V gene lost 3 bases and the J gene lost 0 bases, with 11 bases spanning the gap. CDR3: CASSMGSGLNTEAFF. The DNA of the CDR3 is TGTGCCAGTAGTATGGGGTCAGGGCTGAACACTGAAGCTTTCTTT. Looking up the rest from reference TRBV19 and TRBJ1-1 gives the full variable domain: DGGITQSPKYLFRKEGQNVTLSCEQNLNHDAMYWYRQDPGQGLRLIYYSQIVNDFQKGDIAEGYSVSREKKESFPLTVTSAQKNPTAFYLCASSMGSGLNTEAFFGQGTRLTVV.

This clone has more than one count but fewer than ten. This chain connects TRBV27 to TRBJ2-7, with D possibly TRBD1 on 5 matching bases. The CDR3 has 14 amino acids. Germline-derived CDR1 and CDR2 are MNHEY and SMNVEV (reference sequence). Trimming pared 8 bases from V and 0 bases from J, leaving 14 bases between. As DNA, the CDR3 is TGTGCCAGCGGCCTCACAGGTCCCTCCTACGAGCAGTACTTC. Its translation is CASGLTGPSYEQYF.

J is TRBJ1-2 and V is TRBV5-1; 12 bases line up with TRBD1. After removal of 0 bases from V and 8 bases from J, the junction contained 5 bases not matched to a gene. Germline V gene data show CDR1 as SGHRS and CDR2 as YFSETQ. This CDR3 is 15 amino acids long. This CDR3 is CASSLEGTGGKGYTF. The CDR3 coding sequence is TGCGCCAGCAGCTTGGAGGGGACAGGGGGCAAGGGCTACACCTTC.

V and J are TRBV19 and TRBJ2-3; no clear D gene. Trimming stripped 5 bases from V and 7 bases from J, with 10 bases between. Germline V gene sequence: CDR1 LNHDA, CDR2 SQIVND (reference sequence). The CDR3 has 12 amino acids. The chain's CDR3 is CASSGLTYTQYF. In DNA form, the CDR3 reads TGTGCCAGTAGTGGCCTCACTTATACGCAGTATTTT.

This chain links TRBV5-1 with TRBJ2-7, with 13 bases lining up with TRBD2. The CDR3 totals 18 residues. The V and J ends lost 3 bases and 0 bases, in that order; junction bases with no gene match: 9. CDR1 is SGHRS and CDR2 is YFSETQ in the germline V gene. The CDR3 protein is CASSSGLAGYLASYEQYF. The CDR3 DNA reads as TGCGCCAGCAGCTCGGGACTAGCGGGATATCTGGCCTCCTACGAGCAGTACTTC.

In DNA form, the CDR3 reads TGCAGCGTCGTTGGACCCTCCGACTATGGCTACACCTTC. This translates into CSVVGPSDYGYTF. This sequence joins TRBV29-1 and TRBJ1-2; unclear D gene. Looked up from germline, CDR1 is SQVTM and CDR2 is ANQGSEA. The CDR3 is made up of 13 amino acids. V was trimmed by 6 bases and J by 3 bases, leaving 14 bases between them.

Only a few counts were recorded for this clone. CDR3 coding DNA: TGTGCCAGCAGTGAACGGTGGAGTAACAATCAGCCCCAGCATTTT. This encodes CASSERWSNNQPQHF. The V gene is TRBV6-1, the J gene TRBJ1-5; D gene unclear. V was shortened by 2 bases and J by 3 bases, with 11 bases between the two germline ends. Germline CDR1 and CDR2: MNHNS and SASEGT. This CDR3 has 15 amino acids.

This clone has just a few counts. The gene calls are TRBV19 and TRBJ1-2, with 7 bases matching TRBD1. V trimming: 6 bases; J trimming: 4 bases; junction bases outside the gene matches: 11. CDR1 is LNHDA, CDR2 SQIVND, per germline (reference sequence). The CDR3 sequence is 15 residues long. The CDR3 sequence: CASSYPTDRVYGYTF. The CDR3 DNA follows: TGTGCCAGTAGCTACCCAACCGACAGGGTCTATGGCTACACCTTC.

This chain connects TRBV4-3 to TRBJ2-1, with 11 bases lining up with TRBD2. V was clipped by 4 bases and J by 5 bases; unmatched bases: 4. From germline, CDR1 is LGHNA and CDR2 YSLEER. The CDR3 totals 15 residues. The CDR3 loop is CASSRTSGGDNEQFF. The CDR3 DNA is TGCGCCAGCAGCCGCACTAGCGGGGGTGACAATGAGCAGTTCTTC.

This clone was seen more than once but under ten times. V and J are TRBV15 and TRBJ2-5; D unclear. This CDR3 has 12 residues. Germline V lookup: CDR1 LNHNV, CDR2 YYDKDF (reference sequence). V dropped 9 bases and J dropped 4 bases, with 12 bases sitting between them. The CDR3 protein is CATSTSGETQYF. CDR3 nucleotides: TGTGCCACTTCCACCTCGGGAGAGACCCAGTACTTC.